The entry below gives a single T cell receptor beta chain sequence along with its context. The antigen is not known. Sequencing used immunoSEQ version 4 in survey mode. Clones were sequenced by immunoSEQ multiplex PCR, and TCRdb holds only the in-frame ones, with some missing. The sample holds 38,000 or so clones, more than 75% seen once. The sample belongs to a study of persistence of HIV-infected CD4 T cells. Overlapping HIV-1 Gag 15-mer peptides at 0.8 to 1 ug per peptide per mL were used. CD40L/CD69 double-negative CD45RO-high memory CD4+ T cells were collected. The receptor was isolated from an adult with HIV. The donor label of this sample is uncertain. Material: cultured CD4+ T cells from PBMCs, obtained from a patient who received antiretroviral therapy.

The CDR3 sequence: CASSPPGRNEQFF. The CDR3 coding sequence is TGTGCCAGCAGCCCTCCCGGGCGCAATGAGCAGTTCTTC. This chain joins TRBV5-4 and TRBJ2-1; D not resolved. Germline V gene lookup returns CDR1 SGHNT and CDR2 YYREEE (reference sequence). The CDR3 consists of 13 residues. V was trimmed by 4 bases and J by 6 bases, leaving 11 bases between them.